The 25 T cell receptor beta chains below were found in one sample sequenced in a study of blood T cells in healthy people across ages. With a J-beta primer mix and a sample-barcoded 5' primer, a second PCR ran about 6 to 11 cycles. TCRdb redid the calling of the 5' RACE reads with MiXCR, one entry per CDR3 protein. The sample gives hundreds of thousands of distinct CDR3 sequences, roughly 58% of which show up once; about two fifths is in the top ten. What was sequenced was blood. These receptors were taken from a man aged 55-75 years in good health.

The chain has TRBV12-3 or TRBV12-4 and TRBJ2-2; D gene uncertain. V was trimmed by 4 bases and J by 4 bases, leaving 7 bases between them. The CDR3 length is 13 residues. The CDR3 region has the DNA TGTGCCAGCAGTTCTAGGGTCACCGGGGAGCTGTTTTTT. This translates into CASSSRVTGELFF.

This chain uses TRBV19 with TRBJ2-3; D is perhaps TRBD1 or TRBD2 (5 bases each). CDR1 and CDR2 from the germline V gene are LNHDA and SQIVND (reference sequence). The CDR3 covers 12 residues. V was pared by 5 bases and J by 4 bases, with 7 bases between. The CDR3 region has the DNA TGTGCCAGTAGTTGGGGGTCAGATACGCAGTATTTT. Amino acids: CASSWGSDTQYF.

This clonotype turned up a few times. The chain couples TRBV6-5 to TRBJ2-3; 7 bases are a match to TRBD2. The CDR3 covers 14 residues. With V trimmed by 6 bases and J by 6 bases, 9 bases remained unmatched. CDR1 and CDR2 from the germline V gene are MNHEY and SVGAGI. The CDR3: CASSLGLVGDTQYF. Written as DNA, the CDR3 is TGTGCCAGCAGCCTCGGACTAGTCGGGGATACGCAGTATTTT.

To note about this clonotype: This sequence may be a read error, since a much larger clone differs from it by one base. The chain combines TRBV4-2 with TRBJ2-2; D remains unclear. Germline V CDR1 and CDR2: LGHNA, YNFKEQ. The germline V and J ends were trimmed by 4 bases and 1 base, with 7 bases remaining between them. CDR3 length: 14 residues. CDR3 protein: CASSPAMNTGELFF. DNA of the CDR3: TGTGCCAGCAGCCCGGCGATGAACACCGGGGAGCTGTTTTTT.

Regarding this clonotype: The junction does not match germline at one end; this may be a read error. This sequence joins TRBV12-3 or TRBV12-4 and TRBJ2-3; the D gene could be TRBD1 or TRBD2 (5 bases each). The CDR3 contains 15 residues. The CDR3 sequence: CASSRRGAEADTLYF. In DNA, the CDR3 is TGTGCCAGCAGCCGGAGAGGGGCAGAGGCAGATACGCTGTATTTT.

The rearrangement joins TRBV6-5 to TRBJ2-7; no firm D call. Per germline, CDR1 MNHEY and CDR2 SVGAGI. The CDR3 length is 16 residues. The ends were cut back, 0 bases at V and 2 bases at J, with 14 bases in the middle. The CDR3 loop is CASSYSKAGGAYEQYF. CDR3 in DNA: TGTGCCAGCAGTTACTCCAAGGCAGGTGGGGCCTACGAGCAGTACTTC.

The gene calls are TRBV3-1 and TRBJ2-4, with D possibly TRBD1 on 5 matching bases. The germline V gene encodes CDR1 LGHDT and CDR2 YNNKEL (reference sequence). Trimming removed 3 bases from V and 0 bases from J, with 15 bases in between. This CDR3 is 17 amino acids long. This chain's CDR3 is CASSQFRQSKAKNIQYF. The CDR3 nucleotides read TGTGCCAGCAGCCAGTTCCGACAGTCCAAAGCCAAAAACATTCAGTACTTC. Full variable domain (missing parts from reference TRBV3-1 and TRBJ2-4): DTAVSQTPKYLVTQMGNDKSIKCEQNLGHDTMYWYKQDSKKFLKIMFSYNNKELIINETVPNRFSPKSPDKAHLNLHINSLELGDSAVYFCASSQFRQSKAKNIQYFGAGTRLSVL.

The table lists this clonotype with many counts. The V gene is TRBV29-1, the J gene TRBJ2-7, with a possible D match to TRBD2 (6 bases). Germline values: CDR1 SQVTM, CDR2 ANQGSEA. The CDR3 has 12 amino acids. The V end was cut by 7 bases, the J end by 0 bases, with 10 bases between. As DNA, the CDR3 is TGCAGCGCGGGAGTAAACTCCTACGAGCAGTACTTC. It specifies CSAGVNSYEQYF.

The rearrangement links TRBV20-1 to TRBJ1-2, with D perhaps matching TRBD1 (5 bases). V was trimmed by 5 bases and J by 4 bases, leaving 14 bases between them. CDR1 and CDR2 from the germline V gene are DFQATT and SNEGSKA (reference sequence). The CDR3 is 13 residues long. CDR3 nucleotides: TGCAGTGCTGCATACGACAGCCCCTATGGCTACACCTTC. It translates to CSAAYDSPYGYTF.

V is TRBV29-1 and J is TRBJ1-2; the D gene is possibly TRBD1 (5 bases). V dropped 4 bases and J dropped 3 bases, with 12 bases sitting between them. The CDR3 loop spans 13 amino acids. Germline CDR1 SQVTM, CDR2 ANQGSEA. CDR3 amino acids: CSVGSGADYGYTF. The DNA of the CDR3 is TGCAGCGTTGGGAGTGGGGCTGACTATGGCTACACCTTC.

The chain links TRBV6-1 to TRBJ2-5, with 8 bases identical to TRBD1. V shed 6 bases and J 5 bases; nucleotides not matched to a gene: 8. CDR1 is MNHNS and CDR2 is SASEGT in the germline V gene. This CDR3 contains 14 residues. The CDR3 DNA is TGTGCCAGCAGGCTACAGGGGGAAAGGGAGACCCAGTACTTC. Protein: CASRLQGERETQYF.

The rearrangement links TRBV20-1 to TRBJ2-3; TRBD2 agrees at 9 bases. The junction had 6 bases not matched to a gene; V was cut back by 6 bases and J by 2 bases. CDR1 is DFQATT and CDR2 is SNEGSKA in the germline V gene (reference sequence). This CDR3 spans 14 amino acids. CDR3 region: CSATTSGLTDTQYF. CDR3 coding DNA: TGCAGTGCCACGACTAGCGGACTCACAGATACGCAGTATTTT.

Of note for this clonotype: Since a much larger clone is just one base distant, this may be a read error. The chain carries TRBV6-6 and TRBJ2-3; D not certain. This CDR3 is 11 amino acids long. Trimming removed 2 bases at V and 4 bases at J, with 1 base between. Germline V gene lookup returns CDR1 MNHNY and CDR2 SVGAGI (reference sequence). The CDR3 DNA reads TGTGCCAGCAGTTACGCAGATACGCAGTATTTT. The encoded protein is CASSYADTQYF.

The rearrangement uses TRBV12-3 or TRBV12-4 and TRBJ2-7, with TRBD2 matching over 11 bases. V lost 10 bases to trimming and J lost 6 bases; unmatched junction nucleotides: 14. This CDR3 has 15 amino acids. The CDR3 DNA is TGTGCCACTCTCCCCCCAGGGACTAGCGGATCCGAGCAGTACTTC. Protein: CATLPPGTSGSEQYF.

V gene TRBV5-4 combines with J gene TRBJ2-5; D is undetermined. Germline V gene lookup returns CDR1 SGHNT and CDR2 YYREEE (reference sequence). The CDR3 has 15 amino acids. Between the trimmed V and J ends, which lost 1 base and 5 bases, there was a span of 15 bases. The CDR3 loop is CASSLSSYGYETQYF. In DNA form, the CDR3 reads TGTGCCAGCAGCTTGAGTAGCTACGGTTACGAGACCCAGTACTTC.

The V and J genes are TRBV12-3 or TRBV12-4 and TRBJ1-1; 8 bases are a match to TRBD1. Germline trimming cut 6 bases from V and 5 bases from J; bases unmatched to any gene: 11. The CDR3 sequence is 15 residues long. The CDR3 DNA follows: TGTGCCAGCAGACCCCGACAGGGGCAGTGGACTGAAGCTTTCTTT. It specifies CASRPRQGQWTEAFF.

The table lists this clonotype with a few counts. The rearrangement links TRBV29-1 to TRBJ2-1, with 9 bases identical to TRBD2. The CDR3 runs 15 residues. With 1 base clipped from V and 8 bases from J, the junction kept 9 bases outside the gene matches. Germline values: CDR1 SQVTM, CDR2 ANQGSEA. CDR3 region: CSVEGPSGGRDEQFF. CDR3 sequence (DNA): TGCAGCGTTGAAGGCCCCAGCGGGGGGCGAGATGAGCAGTTCTTC.

The V and J genes are TRBV5-1 and TRBJ2-1; 10 bases are shared with TRBD2. From germline, CDR1 is SGHRS and CDR2 YFSETQ. The CDR3 has 15 residues. V was pared by 2 bases and J by 8 bases, with 7 bases of the junction left unmatched. This CDR3 is CASSLAGGPWDEQFF. The DNA of the CDR3 is TGCGCCAGCAGCTTAGCGGGGGGGCCTTGGGATGAGCAGTTCTTC.

The chain recombines TRBV5-1 with TRBJ2-1, with 7 bases aligning to TRBD1. The CDR3 length is 17 residues. Germline loops: CDR1 SGHRS, CDR2 YFSETQ. The V and J ends lost 0 bases and 3 bases, in that order; junction bases with no gene match: 9. The DNA of the CDR3 is TGCGCCAGCAGCTTGGATCCGGCGACAGGGCGCTACAATGAGCAGTTCTTC. The encoded protein is CASSLDPATGRYNEQFF.

In its sample, this clonotype was seen a few times. J is TRBJ2-1 and V is TRBV6-6; possibly TRBD2 for D (5 bases). Trimming took 0 bases from V and 10 from J, leaving 16 bases between them. There are 15 residues in the CDR3. CDR1 and CDR2 from the germline V gene are MNHNY and SVGAGI (reference sequence). CDR3 loop: CASSYSGNEGGEQFF. DNA of the CDR3: TGTGCCAGCAGTTACTCAGGGAACGAGGGCGGGGAGCAGTTCTTC.

The chain has TRBV14 and TRBJ1-2, with D hard to call. CDR1 and CDR2 (germline): SGHDN, FVKESK. V was shortened by 4 bases and J by 3 bases, with 9 bases between the two germline ends. The CDR3 is made up of 13 amino acids. The CDR3, as DNA: TGTGCCAGCAGCCGCTCCCGGGACTATGGCTACACCTTC. Translation gives CASSRSRDYGYTF.

In this sample, this clonotype turned up once. This chain joins TRBV5-1 and TRBJ2-1; D is perhaps TRBD2 (6 bases). CDR3 size: 15 residues. CDR1 SGHRS and CDR2 YFSETQ come from the germline V gene. Trimming took off 0 bases at V and 13 bases at J, with 20 bases between the two ends. Written as DNA, the CDR3 is TGCGCCAGCAGCTTGGTGCCGGGGGAAGGGGAGACCCAGTTCTTC. Translating gives CASSLVPGEGETQFF. Combining the CDR3 with reference TRBV5-1 and TRBJ2-1 gives the whole variable domain KAGVTQTPRYLIKTRGQQVTLSCSPISGHRSVSWYQQTPGQGLQFLFEYFSETQRNKGNFPGRFSGRQFSNSRSEMNVSTLELGDSALYLCASSLVPGEGETQFFGPGTRLTVL.

This clonotype was detected only a few times. The rearrangement uses TRBV7-2 and TRBJ1-1; tentative D call: TRBD1 (6 bases). Germline loops: CDR1 SGHTA, CDR2 FQGNSA. V was shortened by 5 bases and J by 9 bases, with 19 bases between the two germline ends. This CDR3 is 14 amino acids long. CDR3 sequence (DNA): TGTGCCAGCAGCATTACCGTAGCCAGGGGACAAGCTTTCTTT. It translates to CASSITVARGQAFF.

This clonotype was seen only once. One end of the junction varies from germline; a read error may be responsible. The rearrangement joins TRBV6-5 to TRBJ2-7; the D call may be TRBD1 or TRBD2 (5 bases each). The end of the DNA aligns better with TRBJ2-5, so the J call may be wrong. The CDR3 has 17 amino acids. The germline V gene encodes CDR1 MNHEY and CDR2 SVGAGI. The CDR3 DNA sequence: TGTGCCGGCAGTTACTCGGGGTCCCCGGTGAGGGGAGAGACCCAGTACTTC. Translating gives CAGSYSGSPVRGETQYF.

This rearrangement joins TRBV10-3 to TRBJ1-4, with a tentative D call TRBD1 (6 bases). V was clipped by 2 bases and J by 5 bases, with 12 bases between them. The CDR3 has 15 amino acids. CDR1 and CDR2 (germline): ENHRY, SYGVKD. Written as DNA, the CDR3 is TGTGCCATCAGTGAGGACGGGACACCCAATGAAAAACTGTTTTTT. It codes for CAISEDGTPNEKLFF.